This T cell receptor beta chain comes out of a study of T cells in Graves' hyperthyroidism and ophthalmopathy. Points from the study as a whole: The model foresaw ophthalmopathy a median roughly 6.5 months prior to onset.

Thyroid ultrasound and orbital computed tomography, with clinical symptoms and serum thyroxine and TRAb, informed diagnoses. At least ten counts were recorded for this clonotype. Its matching antigen is unknown. TCR beta CDR3 region amplification was performed from RNA transcripts. A set of HTBI primers served as the primers for a first-round RT-PCR of the TCR CDR3. TCRdb ran MiXCR on the multiplex PCR reads and lists one entry per CDR3 protein. The sample yields about 570,000 distinct CDR3 sequences, 14% seen once. The clonotype originates from a woman between 40 and 55 years old with Graves' hyperthyroidism. Source material: blood.

The CDR3 nucleotides read TGCGCCAGCAGATTAACAGGGAGTAACACCGGGGAGCTGTTTTTT. Its translation is CASRLTGSNTGELFF. This chain joins TRBV5-1 and TRBJ2-2; the D gene is possibly TRBD1 (6 bases). The germline CDR1 and CDR2 sequences are SGHRS and YFSETQ. The CDR3 spans 15 residues. Trimming took off 5 bases at V and 2 bases at J, with 13 bases between the two ends.